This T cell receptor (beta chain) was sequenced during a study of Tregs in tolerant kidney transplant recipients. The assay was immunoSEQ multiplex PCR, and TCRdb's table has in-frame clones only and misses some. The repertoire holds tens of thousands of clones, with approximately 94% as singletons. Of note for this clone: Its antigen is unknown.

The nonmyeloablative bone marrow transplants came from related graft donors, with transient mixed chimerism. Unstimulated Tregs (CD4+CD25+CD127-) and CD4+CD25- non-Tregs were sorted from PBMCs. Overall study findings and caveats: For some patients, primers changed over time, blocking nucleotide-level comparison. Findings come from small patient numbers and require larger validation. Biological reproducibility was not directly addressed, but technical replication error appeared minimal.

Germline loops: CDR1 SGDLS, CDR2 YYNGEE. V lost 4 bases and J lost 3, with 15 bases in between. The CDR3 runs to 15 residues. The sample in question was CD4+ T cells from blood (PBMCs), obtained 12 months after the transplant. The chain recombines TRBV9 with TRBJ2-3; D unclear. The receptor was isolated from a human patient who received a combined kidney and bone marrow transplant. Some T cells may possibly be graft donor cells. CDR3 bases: TGTGCCAGCAGCCGCGCTACTCCTTGGACAGATACGCAGTATTTT. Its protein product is CASSRATPWTDTQYF.